Each of the 21 T cell receptor beta chains below was sequenced from the same sample in a study of cytomegalovirus exposure and HLA in healthy donors. Method: immunoSEQ multiplex PCR; TCRdb's copy keeps in-frame clones and lacks some. The sample records 55,000 to 75,000 clones, roughly 95% being singletons. The sequenced material came from PBMCs. These receptors were collected from a woman aged 18-29 years in good health and CMV-seronegative.

A few counts support this clone. The chain joins TRBV28 to TRBJ2-1; a possible D gene is TRBD2 (6 bases). Germline CDR1 is MDHEN and CDR2 is SYDVKM. V was trimmed by 7 bases and J by 8 bases, leaving 24 bases between them. This CDR3 has 16 amino acids. The CDR3 nucleotides read TGTGCCAGCACCCCCCGCGGGGACCCCCTTGTGTATGAGCAGTTCTTC. It yields the protein CASTPRGDPLVYEQFF.

The CDR3 protein is CASSRVRRENTGELFF. CDR3 nucleotides: TGTGCCAGCTCACGAGTCCGGCGGGAGAACACCGGGGAGCTGTTTTTT. The rearrangement uses TRBV18 and TRBJ2-2; a possible D gene is TRBD2 (6 bases). Trimming stripped 4 bases from V and 1 base from J, with 13 bases between. Germline CDR1 KGHSH, CDR2 LQKENI. The CDR3 consists of 16 residues. Variable domain in full (rest from reference TRBV18 and TRBJ2-2): NAGVMQNPRHLVRRRGQEARLRCSPMKGHSHVYWYRQLPEEGLKFMVYLQKENIIDESGMPKERFSAEFPKEGPSILRIQQVVRGDSAAYFCASSRVRRENTGELFFGEGSRLTVL.

The rearrangement uses TRBV28 and TRBJ1-2; D is undetermined. The CDR3 has 18 residues. Germline loops: CDR1 MDHEN, CDR2 SYDVKM. V was clipped by 4 bases and J by 4 bases, with 25 bases between them. The CDR3 nucleotides read TGTGCCAGCAGTTCCCCCCTGGAGGAGAAAGGGAGCCTCTATGGCTACACCTTC. It is translated as CASSSPLEEKGSLYGYTF.

A word on this clone: Other DNA sequences of this sample code for an identical CDR3. The rearrangement links TRBV18 to TRBJ2-1, with TRBD2 matching 11 bases. The CDR3 contains 15 residues. The V gene's germline CDR1 is KGHSH and CDR2 LQKENI. With 3 bases clipped from V and 2 bases from J, the junction kept 0 bases outside the gene matches. CDR3 residues: CASSPGLAAYNEQFF. CDR3 nucleotides: TGTGCCAGCTCACCGGGACTAGCGGCCTACAATGAGCAGTTCTTC.

The chain employs TRBV5-1 and TRBJ2-2, with 7 bases fitting TRBD2. CDR1 and CDR2 from the germline V gene are SGHRS and YFSETQ. The CDR3 has 17 amino acids. The V gene end was trimmed by 3 bases and the J gene end by 2 bases; junction bases not matched to a gene: 10. The chain's CDR3 is CASSWRGGRVNTGELFF. The CDR3 DNA is TGCGCCAGCAGCTGGAGGGGAGGGCGGGTCAACACCGGGGAGCTGTTTTTT.

V gene TRBV19 combines with J gene TRBJ2-1; 9 bases are a match to TRBD1. There are 15 residues in the CDR3. J lost 3 bases, V lost 4 bases, and 4 bases had no gene match. Per the germline V gene, CDR1 is LNHDA and CDR2 is SQIVND (reference sequence). As DNA, the CDR3 is TGTGCCAGTAGTAGGGACAGGGCAAACTACAATGAGCAGTTCTTC. Its protein is CASSRDRANYNEQFF.

This clone has a handful of counts. This chain links TRBV28 with TRBJ2-7; TRBD1 is a possible D gene (5 bases). This CDR3 spans 12 amino acids. The ends were cut back, 6 bases at V and 2 bases at J, with 8 bases in the middle. Germline loops: CDR1 MDHEN, CDR2 SYDVKM. The DNA for the CDR3 is TGTGCCAGCAGGGGGCCGACCTACGAGCAGTACTTC. Protein sequence: CASRGPTYEQYF.

The table lists this clone with a count of one. The rearrangement uses TRBV7-6 and TRBJ2-7; D is unresolved. CDR3 length equals 13 residues. Germline V gene lookup returns CDR1 SGHVS and CDR2 FNYEAQ. The V end lost 5 bases, the J end lost 4 bases, and 12 bases lay between the germline ends. CDR3 sequence (DNA): TGTGCCAGCAGCGCCACTCCTTATTACGAGCAGTACTTC. Protein: CASSATPYYEQYF.

This chain joins TRBV7-2 and TRBJ2-7, with 11 bases fitting TRBD2. V was pared by 5 bases and J by 0 bases, with 6 bases of the junction left unmatched. Germline assignment: CDR1 SGHTA and CDR2 FQGNSA. The CDR3 totals 16 residues. The CDR3 coding sequence is TGTGCCAGCAGCCCAGCGGGGACTAGCGGCTCCTACGAGCAGTACTTC. Translation: CASSPAGTSGSYEQYF.

The V call is TRBV6-1, the J call TRBJ2-1; 10 nucleotides line up with TRBD2. The V segment lost 6 bases and the J segment 9 bases; nucleotides outside the gene matches: 5. Germline values: CDR1 MNHNS, CDR2 SASEGT. The CDR3 is made up of 13 amino acids. Here the CDR3 DNA reads TGTGCCAGCAGGGTAGCGGGAGGTGGTGAGCAGTTCTTC. Its translation: CASRVAGGGEQFF.

The chain combines TRBV6-5 with TRBJ2-7, with D perhaps matching TRBD1 (6 bases). Trimming cost V 0 bases and J 1 base, with 13 bases left between them. Looked up from germline, CDR1 is MNHEY and CDR2 is SVGAGI. The CDR3 loop spans 16 amino acids. The chain's CDR3 is CASSYSKGDLSYEQYF. The CDR3 region has the DNA TGTGCCAGCAGTTACTCGAAGGGGGACCTTTCCTACGAGCAGTACTTC.

The V call is TRBV28, the J call TRBJ1-5, with a weak D call TRBD1 (6 bases). Germline loops: CDR1 MDHEN, CDR2 SYDVKM. The V end was cut by 8 bases, the J end by 4 bases, with 18 bases between. The CDR3 consists of 15 residues. The CDR3 is CASGEQGPRNQPQHF. DNA for the CDR3: TGTGCCAGCGGGGAACAGGGCCCCCGTAATCAGCCCCAGCATTTT.

The J gene is TRBJ2-4, the V gene TRBV28; 8 bases line up with TRBD2. The ends lost 2 bases at V and 0 bases at J; junction bases unmatched: 3. This CDR3 is 16 amino acids long. Germline CDR1 is MDHEN and CDR2 is SYDVKM. The CDR3 spells CASSLGGGLAKNIQYF. In DNA, the CDR3 is TGTGCCAGCAGTTTAGGCGGGGGGCTAGCCAAAAACATTCAGTACTTC. The whole variable domain, remainder taken from reference TRBV28 and TRBJ2-4, is DVKVTQSSRYLVKRTGEKVFLECVQDMDHENMFWYRQDPGLGLRLIYFSYDVKMKEKGDIPEGYSVSREKKERFSLILESASTNQTSMYLCASSLGGGLAKNIQYFGAGTRLSVL.

This clone was seen a handful of times. The chain links TRBV18 to TRBJ2-7; a weak D match, TRBD1 (6 bases). V was trimmed by 2 bases and J by 8 bases, leaving 16 bases between them. CDR3 length: 14 residues. Germline CDR1 and CDR2: KGHSH and LQKENI. This chain's CDR3 is CASSPGGSLWQQYF. The CDR3 bases are TGTGCCAGCTCACCAGGGGGCTCATTGTGGCAGCAGTACTTC.

The gene calls are TRBV29-1 and TRBJ2-3; 8 nucleotides match TRBD2. With 0 bases clipped from V and 2 bases from J, the junction kept 4 bases outside the gene matches. The CDR3 contains 15 residues. Germline V gene lookup returns CDR1 SQVTM and CDR2 ANQGSEA. The CDR3: CSVEEPSGSTDTQYF. CDR3 DNA sequence: TGCAGCGTTGAAGAGCCTAGCGGGTCCACAGATACGCAGTATTTT.

The gene calls are TRBV19 and TRBJ2-7, with D possibly being TRBD2 (6 bases). This CDR3 contains 15 residues. In germline, CDR1 is LNHDA, CDR2 SQIVND (reference sequence). The ends were cut back, 6 bases at V and 3 bases at J, with 18 bases in the middle. The CDR3 region is CASSPASGVRYEQYF. In DNA form, the CDR3 reads TGTGCCAGTAGCCCCGCGTCGGGAGTCCGCTACGAGCAGTACTTC.

The chain is built from TRBV13 and TRBJ2-2; 7 nucleotides align to TRBD1. The germline CDR1 and CDR2 sequences are PRHDT and FYEKMQ (reference sequence). V lost 0 bases, J lost 1 base, and 5 bases stayed unmatched. CDR3 length: 17 amino acids. This CDR3 is CASSLGPTGVNTGELFF. The CDR3 bases are TGTGCCAGCAGCTTAGGTCCTACAGGGGTGAACACCGGGGAGCTGTTTTTT. Drawing the rest from reference TRBV13 and TRBJ2-2, the complete variable domain is AAGVIQSPRHLIKEKRETATLKCYPIPRHDTVYWYQQGPGQDPQFLISFYEKMQSDKGSIPDRFSAQQFSDYHSELNMSSLELGDSALYFCASSLGPTGVNTGELFFGEGSRLTVL.

This clone occurred once. This chain joins TRBV28 and TRBJ2-1, with a weak D call TRBD2 (6 bases). This CDR3 is 12 amino acids long. The V gene lost 6 bases and the J gene lost 9 bases, with 12 bases spanning the gap. Per the germline V gene, CDR1 is MDHEN and CDR2 is SYDVKM. CDR3 amino acids: CASRPGVREQFF. CDR3 sequence (DNA): TGTGCCAGCAGGCCGGGAGTTCGTGAGCAGTTCTTC.

The genes are TRBV29-1 and TRBJ1-4; D is undetermined. V was shortened by 4 bases and J by 6 bases, with 12 bases between the two germline ends. The germline V gene has CDR1 SQVTM and CDR2 ANQGSEA. The CDR3 has 13 residues. CDR3 coding DNA: TGCAGCGTTGGAGGGTGGGGTCATGAAAAACTGTTTTTT. It is translated as CSVGGWGHEKLFF.

CDR3 nucleotides: TGTGCCAGCAGTTTATCCCTCTATGGCTACACCTTC. Protein product: CASSLSLYGYTF. This chain joins TRBV28 and TRBJ1-2; D is unclear. Trimming pared 1 base from V and 4 bases from J, leaving 4 bases between. Germline V lookup: CDR1 MDHEN, CDR2 SYDVKM. The CDR3 is 12 amino acids.

The rearrangement joins TRBV4-1 to TRBJ2-7; 11 bases line up with TRBD2. With V trimmed by 1 base and J by 7 bases, 9 bases remained unmatched. The CDR3 is made up of 16 amino acids. Germline V lookup: CDR1 MGHRA, CDR2 YSYEKL. CDR3 amino acids: CASSQGSGRGPGEQYF. The CDR3 DNA reads TGCGCCAGCAGCCAAGGTAGCGGGAGGGGTCCGGGGGAGCAGTACTTC.